This T cell receptor beta chain was documented in a study of OX40 agonist ivuxolimab in advanced cancers. Sequenced by immunoSEQ multiplex PCR; TCRdb stores in-frame clones only, minus some. Among about 60,000 clones listed, approximately 86% were seen once. J was trimmed by 3 bases and V by 6 bases; bases with no gene match: 2. Germline CDR1 and CDR2: MNHNY and SVGAGI (reference sequence). The CDR3 runs 14 residues. The specimen comprised CD4+ or CD8+ T cells sorted from blood, sampled in a trial of the OX40 agonist ivuxolimab. This sequence joins TRBV6-6 and TRBJ2-3, with 11 bases fitting TRBD1. The receptor was isolated from an adult with an advanced solid tumor such as melanoma, head and neck, liver or kidney cancer. Here the CDR3 DNA reads TGTGCCAGCAGCCGGGACAGGGGGACAGATACGCAGTATTTT. Amino acids: CASSRDRGTDTQYF.